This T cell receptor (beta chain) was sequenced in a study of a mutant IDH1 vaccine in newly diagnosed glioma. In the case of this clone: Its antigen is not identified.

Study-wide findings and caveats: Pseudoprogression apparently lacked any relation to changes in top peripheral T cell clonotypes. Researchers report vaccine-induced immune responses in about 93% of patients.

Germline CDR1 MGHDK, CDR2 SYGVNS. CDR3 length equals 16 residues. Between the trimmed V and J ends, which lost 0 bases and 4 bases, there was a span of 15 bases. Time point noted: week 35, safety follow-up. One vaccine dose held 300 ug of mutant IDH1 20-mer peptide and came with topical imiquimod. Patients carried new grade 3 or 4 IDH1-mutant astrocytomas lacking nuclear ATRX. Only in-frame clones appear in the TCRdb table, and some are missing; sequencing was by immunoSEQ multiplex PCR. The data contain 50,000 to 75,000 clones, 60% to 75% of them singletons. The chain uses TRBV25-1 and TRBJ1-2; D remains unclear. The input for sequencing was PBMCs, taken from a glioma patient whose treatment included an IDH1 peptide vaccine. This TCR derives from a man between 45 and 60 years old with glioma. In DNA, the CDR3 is TGTGCCAGCAGTGAATATCCGGCCAGCGGTAGCTATGGCTACACCTTC. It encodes CASSEYPASGSYGYTF.